These 16 T cell receptor beta chains came from one sample sequenced in a study of human thymus T cells. Sequenced by immunoSEQ multiplex PCR; TCRdb stores in-frame clones only, minus some. The sample includes roughly 60,000 clones, approximately 95% seen only once; the top ten take around 5.9%. Specimen: blood. The receptor source for this set is a boy under two years old with a congenital heart defect but otherwise immunologically healthy.

This sequence joins TRBV27 and TRBJ2-3; D tentatively fits TRBD1 or TRBD2 (5 bases each). CDR1 and CDR2 (germline): MNHEY, SMNVEV (reference sequence). The V gene lost 4 bases and the J gene lost 4 bases, with 9 bases spanning the gap. This CDR3 has 13 residues. The CDR3 DNA is TGTGCCAGCAGTTACGGGACCCCAGATACGCAGTATTTT. The encoded protein is CASSYGTPDTQYF.

The chain combines TRBV2 with TRBJ2-3; a weak D match, TRBD2 (6 bases). The CDR3 runs to 17 residues. With 11 bases removed from V and 0 bases from J, the gap between germline ends came to 24 bases. Germline V gene data show CDR1 as SNHLY and CDR2 as FYNNEI. The CDR3 DNA is TGTGCCGGACGGGATCTTTCGGGGGTCGTTAGCACAGATACGCAGTATTTT. Protein sequence: CAGRDLSGVVSTDTQYF.

This chain joins TRBV19 and TRBJ2-7; TRBD1 agrees at 9 bases. The length of the CDR3 is 15 residues. J lost 3 bases, V lost 6 bases, and 9 bases had no gene match. The germline V gene encodes CDR1 LNHDA and CDR2 SQIVND (reference sequence). The CDR3: CASSSGQGIGYEQYF. The CDR3, as DNA: TGTGCCAGTAGCTCGGGACAGGGTATCGGCTACGAGCAGTACTTC.

The rearrangement links TRBV5-1 to TRBJ1-5; D is unresolved. V lost 1 base, J lost 0 bases, and 2 bases lay in between. The CDR3 runs 13 residues. From germline, CDR1 is SGHRS and CDR2 YFSETQ. Written as DNA, the CDR3 is TGCGCCAGCAGCTTGTCTAGCAATCAGCCCCAGCATTTT. As protein: CASSLSSNQPQHF.

CDR3 coding DNA: TGCGCCAGCAGCCAAGGTGACGGGAGCTCCTATAATTCACCCCTCCACTTT. Encoded protein: CASSQGDGSSYNSPLHF. The chain couples TRBV4-1 to TRBJ1-6; D gene ambiguous. The V end lost 1 base, the J end lost 0 bases, and 10 bases lay between the germline ends. The CDR3 is 17 amino acids. Germline CDR1 is MGHRA and CDR2 is YSYEKL.

V and J are TRBV10-1 and TRBJ2-3; D possibly uses TRBD1 or TRBD2 (5 bases each). Looked up from germline, CDR1 is WNHNN and CDR2 is SYGVQD (reference sequence). This CDR3 has 16 amino acids. V lost 2 bases and J 0 bases, leaving 12 bases between the germline ends. In DNA, the CDR3 is TGCGCCAGCAGTGAGGGGACCGATTCTAGCACAGATACGCAGTATTTT. Translating it yields CASSEGTDSSTDTQYF.

The chain links TRBV5-3 to TRBJ2-3; 15 nucleotides match TRBD2. TRBV5-3 is treated as an ORF (open reading frame) with a function not yet certain. The CDR3 has 16 residues. With V trimmed by 4 bases and J by 5 bases, 5 bases remained unmatched. CDR3 DNA sequence: TGTGCCAGAAGCCCCGGACTAGCGGGAGGGCGAGATACGCAGTATTTT. Protein sequence: CARSPGLAGGRDTQYF.

This chain uses TRBV5-4 with TRBJ2-2; the match to TRBD1 covers 9 bases. Germline CDR1 and CDR2: SGHNT and YYREEE (reference sequence). V dropped 0 bases and J dropped 7; count of bases not matched to a gene: 4. This CDR3 is 15 amino acids long. This chain's CDR3 is CASSLVGQGNGELFF. The CDR3 coding sequence is TGTGCCAGCAGCTTGGTGGGACAGGGAAACGGGGAGCTGTTTTTT.

The V gene is TRBV27, the J gene TRBJ2-7; 7 bases align to TRBD1. The CDR3 is made up of 12 amino acids. Germline trimming cut 2 bases from V and 7 bases from J; bases unmatched to any gene: 2. Germline V gives CDR1 MNHEY, CDR2 SMNVEV (reference sequence). The CDR3 nucleotides are TGTGCCAGCAGTTTAAGGACAGGAGAGCAGTACTTC. This codes for CASSLRTGEQYF.

This chain links TRBV5-4 with TRBJ2-6; no clear D. The V end was cut by 1 base, the J end by 0 bases, with 8 bases between. The germline V gene encodes CDR1 SGHNT and CDR2 YYREEE (reference sequence). This CDR3 spans 16 amino acids. The CDR3 loop reads CASSLPKSSGANVLTF. The CDR3 bases are TGTGCCAGCAGCTTGCCGAAAAGCTCTGGGGCCAACGTCCTGACTTTC.

V gene TRBV18 combines with J gene TRBJ2-1; 11 nucleotides line up with TRBD2. The CDR3 has 14 residues. Germline loops: CDR1 KGHSH, CDR2 LQKENI. The trim removed 3 bases at V and 7 bases at J, leaving 2 bases unmatched. CDR3 coding DNA: TGTGCCAGCTCACCGACTAGCGGGGCAAATGAGCAGTTCTTC. Translating gives CASSPTSGANEQFF.

The CDR3 region is CASSLWGSTDTQYF. The DNA of the CDR3 is TGTGCCAGCAGCTTATGGGGGAGCACAGATACGCAGTATTTT. The rearrangement links TRBV7-9 to TRBJ2-3; D assignment may be TRBD1 or TRBD2 (5 bases each). The CDR3 extends over 14 amino acids. Trimming shortened V by 2 bases and J by 0 bases, and 6 bases separated the two germline ends. Looked up from germline, CDR1 is SEHNR and CDR2 is FQNEAQ (reference sequence).

The chain has TRBV7-2 and TRBJ2-7; tentatively, D is TRBD1 (5 bases). In germline, CDR1 is SGHTA, CDR2 FQGNSA. The V end lost 1 base, the J end lost 2 bases, and 6 bases lay between the germline ends. This CDR3 is 13 amino acids long. The CDR3 here is CASSLDRPYEQYF. The CDR3 DNA is TGTGCCAGCAGCTTAGACAGGCCCTACGAGCAGTACTTC.

The chain joins TRBV7-3 to TRBJ2-2, with 10 bases fitting TRBD2. Germline V CDR1 and CDR2: SGHTA, FQGTGA. CDR3 length: 15 amino acids. V dropped 5 bases and J dropped 5; count of bases not matched to a gene: 5. Written as DNA, the CDR3 is TGTGCCAGCAGCCCACGGACTAGCGGAACCGGGGAGCTGTTTTTT. It specifies CASSPRTSGTGELFF.

This chain joins TRBV9 and TRBJ2-4, with D possibly matching TRBD2 (5 bases). V lost 4 bases to trimming and J lost 3 bases, with 5 bases between them. The CDR3 length is 12 residues. Germline lookup yields CDR1 SGDLS and CDR2 YYNGEE. The CDR3 region has the DNA TGTGCCAGCAGCCGGGACAAAAACATTCAGTACTTC. Amino acids: CASSRDKNIQYF.

A few counts support this clone. The chain is built from TRBV5-4 and TRBJ1-1; D is ambiguous. V shed 4 bases and J shed 12 bases, with 16 bases lying between them. CDR3 length: 12 amino acids. Germline CDR1 SGHNT, CDR2 YYREEE (reference sequence). CDR3 amino acids: CASSPMSGSTFF. The CDR3 DNA follows: TGTGCCAGCAGCCCTATGAGCGGATCAACTTTCTTT.